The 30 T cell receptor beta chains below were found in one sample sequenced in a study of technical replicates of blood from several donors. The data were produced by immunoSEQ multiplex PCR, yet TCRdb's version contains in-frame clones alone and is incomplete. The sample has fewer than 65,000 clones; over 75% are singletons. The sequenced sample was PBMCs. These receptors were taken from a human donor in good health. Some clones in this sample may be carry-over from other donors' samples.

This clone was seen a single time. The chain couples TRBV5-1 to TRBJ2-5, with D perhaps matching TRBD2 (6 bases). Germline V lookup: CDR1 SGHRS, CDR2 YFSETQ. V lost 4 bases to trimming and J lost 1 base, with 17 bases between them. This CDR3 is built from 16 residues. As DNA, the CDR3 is TGCGCCAGCAGCCTGACGGGGGTTGGGGGCCAAGAGACCCAGTACTTC. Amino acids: CASSLTGVGGQETQYF.

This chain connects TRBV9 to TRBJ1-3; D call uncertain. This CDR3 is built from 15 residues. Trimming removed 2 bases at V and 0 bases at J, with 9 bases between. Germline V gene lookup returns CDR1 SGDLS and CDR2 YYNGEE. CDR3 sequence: CASSVQALSGNTIYF. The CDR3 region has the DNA TGTGCCAGCAGCGTCCAAGCCCTCTCTGGAAACACCATATATTTT.

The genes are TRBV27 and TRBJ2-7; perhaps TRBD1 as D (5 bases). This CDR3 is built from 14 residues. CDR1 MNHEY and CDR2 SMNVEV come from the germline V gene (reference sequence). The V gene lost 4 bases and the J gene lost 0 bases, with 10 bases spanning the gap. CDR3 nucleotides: TGTGCCAGCAGTTACAGGAGTCGCTCCTACGAGCAGTACTTC. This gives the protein CASSYRSRSYEQYF.

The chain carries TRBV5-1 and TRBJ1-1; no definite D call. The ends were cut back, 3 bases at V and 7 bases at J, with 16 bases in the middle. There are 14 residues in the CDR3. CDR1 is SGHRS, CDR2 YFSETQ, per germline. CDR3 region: CASSSGIHGGEAFF. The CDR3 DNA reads TGCGCCAGCAGCTCCGGGATCCACGGTGGTGAAGCTTTCTTT.

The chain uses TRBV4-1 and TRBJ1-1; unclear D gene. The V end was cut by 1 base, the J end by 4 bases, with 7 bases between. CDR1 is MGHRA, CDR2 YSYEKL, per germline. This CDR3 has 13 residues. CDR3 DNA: TGCGCCAGCAGCCAAGGACGGGGCACTGAAGCTTTCTTT. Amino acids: CASSQGRGTEAFF.

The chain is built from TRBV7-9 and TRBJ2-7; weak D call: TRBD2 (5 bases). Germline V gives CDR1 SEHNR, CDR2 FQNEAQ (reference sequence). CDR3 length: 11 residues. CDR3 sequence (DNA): TGTGCGGCGAGGGCGTGGGACGAGCAGTACTTC. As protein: CAARAWDEQYF. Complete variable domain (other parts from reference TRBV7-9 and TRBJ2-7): DTGVSQNPRHKITKRGQNVTFRCDPISEHNRLYWYRQTLGQGPEFLTYFQNEAQLEKSRLLSDRFSAERPKGSFSTLEIQRTEQGDSAMYLCAARAWDEQYFGPGTRLTVT.

The CDR3 region has the DNA TGTGCCAGCAGCCCCAGTCCCTCAGATACGCAGTATTTT. Translation: CASSPSPSDTQYF. J is TRBJ2-3 and V is TRBV7-2; D unresolved. Looked up from germline, CDR1 is SGHTA and CDR2 is FQGNSA. The CDR3 extends over 13 amino acids. V lost 5 bases to trimming and J lost 4 bases, with 10 bases between them.

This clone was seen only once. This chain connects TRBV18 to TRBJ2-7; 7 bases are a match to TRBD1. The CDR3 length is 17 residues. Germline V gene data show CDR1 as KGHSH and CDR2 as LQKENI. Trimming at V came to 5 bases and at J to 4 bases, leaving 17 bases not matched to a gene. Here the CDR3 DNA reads TGTGCCAGCTCATCCCGGGGACAGTCCTCTGGGTTTTACGAGCAGTACTTC. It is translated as CASSSRGQSSGFYEQYF.

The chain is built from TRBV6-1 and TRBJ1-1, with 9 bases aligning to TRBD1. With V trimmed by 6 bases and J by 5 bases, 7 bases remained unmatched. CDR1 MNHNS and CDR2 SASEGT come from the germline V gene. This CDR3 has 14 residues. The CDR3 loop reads CASRNRGRDTEAFF. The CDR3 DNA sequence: TGTGCCAGCAGGAACAGGGGGCGCGATACTGAAGCTTTCTTT.

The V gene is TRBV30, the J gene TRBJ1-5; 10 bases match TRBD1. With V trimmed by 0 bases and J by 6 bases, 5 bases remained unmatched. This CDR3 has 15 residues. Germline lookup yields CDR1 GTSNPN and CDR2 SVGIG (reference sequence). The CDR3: CAWSVRTGGIQPQHF. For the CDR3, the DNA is TGTGCCTGGAGTGTACGGACAGGGGGGATTCAGCCCCAGCATTTT. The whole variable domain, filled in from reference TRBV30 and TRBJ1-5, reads SQTIHQWPATLVQPVGSPLSLECTVEGTSNPNLYWYRQAAGRGLQLLFYSVGIGQISSEVPQNLSASRPQDRQFILSSKKLLLSDSGFYLCAWSVRTGGIQPQHFGDGTRLSIL.

The CDR3 loop reads CASSLQGAVEQYF. For the CDR3, the DNA is TGTGCCAGCAGCTTACAGGGGGCGGTCGAGCAGTACTTC. The J gene is TRBJ2-7, the V gene TRBV7-2; TRBD1 matches 8 bases. CDR1 is SGHTA, CDR2 FQGNSA, per germline. The V segment lost 2 bases and the J segment 6 bases; nucleotides outside the gene matches: 3. The CDR3 covers 13 residues.

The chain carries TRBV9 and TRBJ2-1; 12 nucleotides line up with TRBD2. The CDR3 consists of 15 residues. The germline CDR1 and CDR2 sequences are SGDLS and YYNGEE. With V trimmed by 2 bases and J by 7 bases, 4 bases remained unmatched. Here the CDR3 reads CASSVGTSGLNEQFF. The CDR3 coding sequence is TGTGCCAGCAGCGTCGGGACTAGCGGGTTGAATGAGCAGTTCTTC.

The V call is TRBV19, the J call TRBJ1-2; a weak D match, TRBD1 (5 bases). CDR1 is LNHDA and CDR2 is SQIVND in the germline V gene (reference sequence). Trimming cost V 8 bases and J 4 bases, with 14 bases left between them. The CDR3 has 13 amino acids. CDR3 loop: CASHIPGLYGYTF. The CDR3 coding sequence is TGTGCCAGTCACATCCCGGGACTCTATGGCTACACCTTC. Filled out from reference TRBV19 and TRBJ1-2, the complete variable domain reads DGGITQSPKYLFRKEGQNVTLSCEQNLNHDAMYWYRQDPGQGLRLIYYSQIVNDFQKGDIAEGYSVSREKKESFPLTVTSAQKNPTAFYLCASHIPGLYGYTFGSGTRLTVV.

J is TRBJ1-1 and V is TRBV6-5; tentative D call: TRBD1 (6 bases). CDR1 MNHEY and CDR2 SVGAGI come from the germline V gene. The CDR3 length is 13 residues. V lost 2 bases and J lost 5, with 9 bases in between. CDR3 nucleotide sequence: TGTGCCAGCAGTTACGGGACATTGACTGAAGCTTTCTTT. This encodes CASSYGTLTEAFF.

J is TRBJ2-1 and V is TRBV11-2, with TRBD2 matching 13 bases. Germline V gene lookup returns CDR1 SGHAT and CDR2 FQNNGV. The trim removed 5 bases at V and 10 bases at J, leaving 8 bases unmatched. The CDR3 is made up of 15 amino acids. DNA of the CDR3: TGTGCCAGCAGCGCACTAGCGGGAGGGTTCGGGGAGCAGTTCTTC. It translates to CASSALAGGFGEQFF.

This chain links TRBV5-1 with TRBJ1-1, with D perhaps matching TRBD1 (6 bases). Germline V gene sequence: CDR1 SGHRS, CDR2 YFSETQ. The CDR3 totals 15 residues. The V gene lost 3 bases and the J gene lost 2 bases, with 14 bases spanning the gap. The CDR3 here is CASSWQGSPNTEAFF. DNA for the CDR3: TGCGCCAGCAGCTGGCAGGGGAGCCCAAACACTGAAGCTTTCTTT. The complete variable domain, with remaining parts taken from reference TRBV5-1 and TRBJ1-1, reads KAGVTQTPRYLIKTRGQQVTLSCSPISGHRSVSWYQQTPGQGLQFLFEYFSETQRNKGNFPGRFSGRQFSNSRSEMNVSTLELGDSALYLCASSWQGSPNTEAFFGQGTRLTVV.

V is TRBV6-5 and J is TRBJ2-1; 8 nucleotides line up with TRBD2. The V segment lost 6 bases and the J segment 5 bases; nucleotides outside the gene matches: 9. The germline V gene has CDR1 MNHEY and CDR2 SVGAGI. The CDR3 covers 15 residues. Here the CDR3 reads CASRESGGPDNEQFF. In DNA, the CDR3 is TGTGCCAGCAGAGAAAGCGGGGGACCCGACAATGAGCAGTTCTTC.

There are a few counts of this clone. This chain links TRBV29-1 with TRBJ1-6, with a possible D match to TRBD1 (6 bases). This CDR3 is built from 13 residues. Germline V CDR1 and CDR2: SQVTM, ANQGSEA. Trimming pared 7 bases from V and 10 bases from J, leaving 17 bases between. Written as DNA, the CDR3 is TGCAGCGCCCGGGACACGGGGGGATCACCCCTCCACTTT. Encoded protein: CSARDTGGSPLHF.

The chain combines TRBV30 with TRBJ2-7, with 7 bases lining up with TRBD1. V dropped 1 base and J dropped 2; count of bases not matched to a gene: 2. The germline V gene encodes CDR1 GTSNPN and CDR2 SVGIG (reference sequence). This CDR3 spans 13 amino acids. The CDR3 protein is CAWSGDRAYEQYF. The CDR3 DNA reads TGTGCCTGGAGTGGTGACAGGGCCTACGAGCAGTACTTC.

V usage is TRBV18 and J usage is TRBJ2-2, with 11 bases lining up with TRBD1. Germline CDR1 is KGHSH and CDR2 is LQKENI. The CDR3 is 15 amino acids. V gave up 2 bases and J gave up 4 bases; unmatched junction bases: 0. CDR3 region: CASSPGTGGTGELFF. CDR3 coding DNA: TGTGCCAGCTCACCAGGGACAGGGGGCACCGGGGAGCTGTTTTTT. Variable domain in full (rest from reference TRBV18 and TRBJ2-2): NAGVMQNPRHLVRRRGQEARLRCSPMKGHSHVYWYRQLPEEGLKFMVYLQKENIIDESGMPKERFSAEFPKEGPSILRIQQVVRGDSAAYFCASSPGTGGTGELFFGEGSRLTVL.

DNA of the CDR3: TGTGCCAGCAGTGATATGGTGAGAGGCTACGAGCAGTACTTC. This codes for CASSDMVRGYEQYF. The chain recombines TRBV6-1 with TRBJ2-7; D uncertain. Germline V gives CDR1 MNHNS, CDR2 SASEGT. CDR3 length equals 14 residues. V was clipped by 3 bases and J by 3 bases, with 12 bases between them.

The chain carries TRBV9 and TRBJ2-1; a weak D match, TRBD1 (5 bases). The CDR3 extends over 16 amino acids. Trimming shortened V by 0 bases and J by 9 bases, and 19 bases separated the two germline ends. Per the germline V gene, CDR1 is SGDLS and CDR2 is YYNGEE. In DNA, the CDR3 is TGTGCCAGCAGCGTAGCTTCGTGGACCGACAGAGGTGAGCAGTTCTTC. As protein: CASSVASWTDRGEQFF.

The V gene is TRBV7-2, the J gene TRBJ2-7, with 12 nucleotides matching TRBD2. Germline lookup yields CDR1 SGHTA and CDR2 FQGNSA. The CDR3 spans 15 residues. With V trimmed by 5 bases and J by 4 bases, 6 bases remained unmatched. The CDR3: CASSEASGRAYEQYF. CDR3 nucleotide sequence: TGTGCCAGCAGCGAGGCTAGCGGGAGGGCATACGAGCAGTACTTC.

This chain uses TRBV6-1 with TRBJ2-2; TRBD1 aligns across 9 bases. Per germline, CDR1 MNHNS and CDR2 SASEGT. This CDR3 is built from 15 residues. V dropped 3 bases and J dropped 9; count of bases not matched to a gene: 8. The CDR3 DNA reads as TGTGCCAGCAGTGAGGGGGACAGGGTCCGTTGGGAGCTGTTTTTT. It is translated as CASSEGDRVRWELFF.

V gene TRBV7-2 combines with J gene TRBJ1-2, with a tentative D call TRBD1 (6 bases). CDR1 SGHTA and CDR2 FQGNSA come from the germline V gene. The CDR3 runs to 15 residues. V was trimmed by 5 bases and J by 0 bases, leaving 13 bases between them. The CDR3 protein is CASSPQGAANYGYTF. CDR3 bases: TGTGCCAGCAGCCCACAGGGTGCGGCTAACTATGGCTACACCTTC.

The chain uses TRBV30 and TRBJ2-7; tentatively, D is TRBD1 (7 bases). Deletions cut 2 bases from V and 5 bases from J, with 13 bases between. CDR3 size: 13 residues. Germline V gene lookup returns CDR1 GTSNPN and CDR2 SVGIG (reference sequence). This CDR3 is CAWSLPGGNEQYF. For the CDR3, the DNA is TGTGCCTGGAGTCTTCCAGGGGGGAACGAGCAGTACTTC.

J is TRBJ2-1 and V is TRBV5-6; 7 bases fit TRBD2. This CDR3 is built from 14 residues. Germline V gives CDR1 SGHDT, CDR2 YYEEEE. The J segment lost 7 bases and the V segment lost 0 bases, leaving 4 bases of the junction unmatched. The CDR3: CASSLVRGGNEQFF. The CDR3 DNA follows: TGTGCCAGCAGCTTGGTACGGGGAGGGAATGAGCAGTTCTTC.

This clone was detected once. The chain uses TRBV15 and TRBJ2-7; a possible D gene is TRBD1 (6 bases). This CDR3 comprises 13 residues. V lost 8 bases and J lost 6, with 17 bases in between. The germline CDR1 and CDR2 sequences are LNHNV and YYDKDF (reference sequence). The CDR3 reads CATSDRQALEQYF. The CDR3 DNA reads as TGTGCCACCTCCGACAGGCAGGCCCTCGAGCAGTACTTC.

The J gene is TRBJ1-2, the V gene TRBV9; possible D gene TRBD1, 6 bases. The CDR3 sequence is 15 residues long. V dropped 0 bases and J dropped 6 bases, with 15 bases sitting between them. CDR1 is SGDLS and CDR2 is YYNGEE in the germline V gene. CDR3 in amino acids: CASSVGGGPPDGYTF. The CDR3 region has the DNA TGTGCCAGCAGCGTAGGGGGGGGCCCCCCGGATGGCTACACCTTC. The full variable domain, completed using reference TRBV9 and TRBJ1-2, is DSGVTQTPKHLITATGQRVTLRCSPRSGDLSVYWYQQSLDQGLQFLIQYYNGEERAKGNILERFSAQQFPDLHSELNLSSLELGDSALYFCASSVGGGPPDGYTFGSGTRLTVV.

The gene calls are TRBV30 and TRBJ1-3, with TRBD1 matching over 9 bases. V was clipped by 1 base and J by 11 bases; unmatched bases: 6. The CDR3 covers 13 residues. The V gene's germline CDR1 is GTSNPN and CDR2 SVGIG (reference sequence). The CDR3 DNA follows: TGTGCCTGGAGTGCAGCCCGGGACAGGGCCATATATTTT. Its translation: CAWSAARDRAIYF.